Given below is one TCR beta chain in context. The record originates from a study of PD-1 and CTLA-4 blockade in melanoma. The CDR3 has 14 residues. Germline V gene lookup returns CDR1 KGHSY and CDR2 FQNENV. The V gene lost 2 bases and the J gene lost 1 base, with 8 bases spanning the gap. The data were produced by immunoSEQ multiplex PCR, yet TCRdb's version contains in-frame clones alone and is incomplete. In the table there are about 29,000 clones, roughly nine tenths of which are singletons. Sequenced material: CD8+ T cells from peripheral blood, taken before anti-PD-1 treatment. The rearrangement joins TRBV16 to TRBJ1-1, with D unclear. This sequence originates from a human donor with melanoma. CDR3 DNA: TGTGCCAGCAGCCAAACCGTCACGAACACTGAAGCTTTCTTT. Its protein is CASSQTVTNTEAFF.